The 22 T cell receptor beta chains below all came from one sample that was sequenced in a study of T cell changes during pregnancy in multiple sclerosis (dated by TCRdb to 2018 to 2020). To prepare the library, the immunoSEQ multiplex PCR assay was applied. TCRdb obtained this table from immuneACCESS and retained in-frame rearrangements with V and J assigned. These tables miss some clones; where compared with another copy, unresolved V genes account for less than half of the shortfall, and the remainder is unexplained. Present in this sample are tens of thousands of clones, roughly 89% of which were seen just once. The ten largest account for 0.45% to 0.65% of the sample. The starting material was CD4+ T cells from peripheral blood mononuclear cells, obtained before pregnancy. Source of these receptors: a female donor with multiple sclerosis, enrolled in a pregnancy study.

This clone has just one count. The chain couples TRBV7-2 to TRBJ1-3, with TRBD1 identical over 9 bases. Germline V gene lookup returns CDR1 SGHTA and CDR2 FQGNSA. The J segment lost 2 bases and the V segment lost 3 bases, leaving 5 bases of the junction unmatched. The CDR3 has 16 residues. In DNA, the CDR3 is TGTGCCAGCAGCTTGGACGGGACAGGGCCTGGAAACACCATATATTTT. It is translated as CASSLDGTGPGNTIYF.

The V gene is TRBV19, the J gene TRBJ1-1; no clear D gene. In germline, CDR1 is LNHDA, CDR2 SQIVND (reference sequence). The CDR3 runs 15 residues. Trimming took off 5 bases at V and 0 bases at J, with 13 bases between the two ends. Here the CDR3 DNA reads TGTGCCAGTAGTGCCTACCTCTCTATGAACACTGAAGCTTTCTTT. It codes for CASSAYLSMNTEAFF. Supplemented by reference TRBV19 and TRBJ1-1, the full variable domain reads DGGITQSPKYLFRKEGQNVTLSCEQNLNHDAMYWYRQDPGQGLRLIYYSQIVNDFQKGDIAEGYSVSREKKESFPLTVTSAQKNPTAFYLCASSAYLSMNTEAFFGQGTRLTVV.

This chain uses TRBV27 with TRBJ2-1; 8 bases are a match to TRBD2. The V segment lost 10 bases and the J segment 4 bases; nucleotides outside the gene matches: 9. Germline CDR1 reads MNHEY; CDR2 reads SMNVEV (reference sequence). The CDR3 has 14 amino acids. The CDR3 sequence is CAILPGTSYNEQFF. CDR3 DNA sequence: TGTGCCATCCTGCCAGGGACTAGTTACAATGAGCAGTTCTTC.

The chain uses TRBV28 and TRBJ1-1; the match to TRBD1 covers 8 bases. Germline CDR1 MDHEN, CDR2 SYDVKM. The CDR3 extends over 15 amino acids. V was clipped by 4 bases and J by 1 base; unmatched bases: 5. The CDR3 sequence: CASSYRGSGNTEAFF. The DNA of the CDR3 is TGTGCCAGCAGTTACAGGGGGAGCGGGAACACTGAAGCTTTCTTT.

The chain couples TRBV5-4 to TRBJ1-2; D not certain. The V gene lost 4 bases and the J gene lost 4 bases, with 11 bases spanning the gap. In germline, CDR1 is SGHNT, CDR2 YYREEE (reference sequence). The CDR3 sequence is 13 residues long. The CDR3 coding sequence is TGTGCCAGCAGCCTACGCACCATCTATGGCTACACCTTC. Its protein is CASSLRTIYGYTF.

The chain carries TRBV5-5 and TRBJ1-6; 7 positions match TRBD1. Germline V gene sequence: CDR1 SGHKS, CDR2 YYEKEE (reference sequence). CDR3 length equals 13 residues. Trimming took 5 bases from V and 11 from J; bases not matched to a gene: 7. The chain's CDR3 is CASSSDRETPLHF. CDR3 nucleotides: TGTGCCAGCAGTTCCGACAGGGAGACACCCCTCCACTTT.

This sequence joins TRBV10-3 and TRBJ2-1; 8 positions agree with TRBD1. The CDR3 sequence is 15 residues long. Germline V CDR1 and CDR2: ENHRY, SYGVKD. Trimming removed 8 bases from V and 6 bases from J; junction bases left unmatched: 12. The CDR3 protein is CAISTRLTGGNEQFF. CDR3 in DNA: TGTGCCATCTCTACAAGACTAACAGGGGGCAATGAGCAGTTCTTC.

CDR3 bases: TGTGCCAGCTCAGTGACAGGGGGGCATGAAAAACTGTTTTTT. Amino acid sequence: CASSVTGGHEKLFF. The V gene is TRBV18, the J gene TRBJ1-4; 9 bases map to TRBD1. The ends lost 5 bases at V and 6 bases at J; junction bases unmatched: 4. Per the germline V gene, CDR1 is KGHSH and CDR2 is LQKENI. This CDR3 has 14 amino acids.

This chain uses TRBV6-6 with TRBJ1-2; 9 bases align to TRBD1. The CDR3 is made up of 14 amino acids. The germline CDR1 and CDR2 sequences are MNHNY and SVGAGI (reference sequence). J gave up 4 bases and V 7 bases, and 7 bases lay outside the gene matches. The chain's CDR3 is CASTEQGAFYGYTF. CDR3 bases: TGTGCCAGCACCGAACAGGGGGCATTCTATGGCTACACCTTC.

In its sample, this clone was seen a few times. V usage is TRBV27 and J usage is TRBJ1-2; D is possibly TRBD1 (5 bases). The CDR3 extends over 20 amino acids. Germline CDR1 is MNHEY and CDR2 is SMNVEV (reference sequence). With 5 bases removed from V and 5 bases from J, the gap between germline ends came to 33 bases. The CDR3 reads CASSRPTYIGSTGELYGYTF. For the CDR3, the DNA is TGTGCCAGCAGTCGCCCCACCTACATCGGATCGACGGGGGAACTATATGGCTACACCTTC.

The chain uses TRBV10-3 and TRBJ2-7, with no clear D. Germline CDR1 ENHRY, CDR2 SYGVKD. This CDR3 contains 13 residues. Trimming removed 2 bases from V and 3 bases from J, with 8 bases in between. Here the CDR3 reads CAISETTDYEQYF. Here the CDR3 DNA reads TGTGCCATCAGTGAGACGACTGACTACGAGCAGTACTTC.

The J gene is TRBJ2-3, the V gene TRBV7-2; TRBD1 agrees at 7 bases. Per the germline V gene, CDR1 is SGHTA and CDR2 is FQGNSA. The V gene end was trimmed by 6 bases and the J gene end by 2 bases; junction bases not matched to a gene: 8. The CDR3 sequence is 15 residues long. The CDR3 loop is CASRSPGTATDTQYF. CDR3 nucleotides: TGTGCCAGCAGATCCCCCGGGACAGCCACAGATACGCAGTATTTT.

The gene calls are TRBV7-9 and TRBJ2-5, with a possible D match to TRBD1 (8 bases). The V and J ends lost 2 bases and 5 bases respectively, with 15 bases between them. CDR3 length: 15 residues. Germline CDR1 reads SEHNR; CDR2 reads FQNEAQ (reference sequence). CDR3 coding DNA: TGTGCCAGCAGCTTAAACAGGGGGGGGCTCGAGACCCAGTACTTC. Translated, it gives CASSLNRGGLETQYF.

The chain combines TRBV2 with TRBJ1-1, with 10 bases matching TRBD1. This CDR3 is built from 14 residues. Germline assignment: CDR1 SNHLY and CDR2 FYNNEI. Trimming took 5 bases from V and 4 from J; bases not matched to a gene: 4. This CDR3 is CASSPDRGSTEAFF. CDR3 sequence (DNA): TGTGCCAGCAGTCCGGACAGGGGGTCCACTGAAGCTTTCTTT.

The CDR3: CASSYGQGRGNYGYTF. The CDR3 DNA reads as TGTGCCAGCAGTTACGGGCAGGGAAGGGGGAACTATGGCTACACCTTC. V usage is TRBV6-6 and J usage is TRBJ1-2, with D possibly matching TRBD1 (6 bases). Germline-derived CDR1 and CDR2 are MNHNY and SVGAGI (reference sequence). This CDR3 spans 16 amino acids. Trimming took off 2 bases at V and 2 bases at J, with 15 bases between the two ends.

This chain connects TRBV11-3 to TRBJ1-1; 10 bases are shared with TRBD1. CDR3 length: 15 residues. After removal of 5 bases from V and 4 bases from J, the junction contained 7 bases not matched to a gene. Per germline, CDR1 SGHNT and CDR2 YENEEA. CDR3 sequence reads: CASSEDGQGGTEAFF. CDR3 in DNA: TGTGCCAGCAGCGAAGACGGACAGGGGGGCACTGAAGCTTTCTTT.

V is TRBV28 and J is TRBJ1-2; tentative D call: TRBD1 (6 bases). CDR1 and CDR2 from the germline V gene are MDHEN and SYDVKM. The CDR3 loop spans 15 amino acids. V was shortened by 3 bases and J by 10 bases, with 21 bases between the two germline ends. The CDR3 nucleotides read TGTGCCAGCAGTTTTAATTCTGCCGGGGACATCGTCTACACCTTC. Amino acids: CASSFNSAGDIVYTF.

DNA for the CDR3: TGTGCCAGCAGCTTATATGGAGGGTTCGATGGCTACACCTTC. This gives the protein CASSLYGGFDGYTF. The rearrangement joins TRBV5-8 to TRBJ1-2; D gene ambiguous. Germline loops: CDR1 SGHTS, CDR2 YDEGEE. This CDR3 comprises 14 residues. V dropped 2 bases and J dropped 6 bases, with 14 bases sitting between them.

The chain recombines TRBV11-2 with TRBJ1-1; D ambiguous. The germline CDR1 and CDR2 sequences are SGHAT and FQNNGV. V lost 3 bases and J lost 0, with 11 bases in between. This CDR3 contains 15 residues. The DNA of the CDR3 is TGTGCCAGCAGCTTTTTTCCCCAGATGAACACTGAAGCTTTCTTT. It codes for CASSFFPQMNTEAFF. The full variable domain, with the rest looked up from reference TRBV11-2 and TRBJ1-1, is EAGVAQSPRYKIIEKRQSVAFWCNPISGHATLYWYQQILGQGPKLLIQFQNNGVVDDSQLPKDRFSAERLKGVDSTLKIQPAKLEDSAVYLCASSFFPQMNTEAFFGQGTRLTVV.

V usage is TRBV7-8 and J usage is TRBJ1-1; 10 bases are shared with TRBD1. Germline trimming cut 6 bases from V and 4 bases from J; bases unmatched to any gene: 11. This CDR3 region has 16 residues. The germline V gene encodes CDR1 SGHVS and CDR2 FQNEAQ. DNA for the CDR3: TGTGCCAGCAGGGCAAAAAACCGGGACAGGGGCACTGAAGCTTTCTTT. Translated, it gives CASRAKNRDRGTEAFF.

This sequence joins TRBV5-6 and TRBJ2-3; D ambiguous. The CDR3 covers 13 residues. V was shortened by 1 base and J by 1 base, with 4 bases between the two germline ends. CDR1 and CDR2 from the germline V gene are SGHDT and YYEEEE. DNA of the CDR3: TGTGCCAGCAGCTTGCGGGGCACAGATACGCAGTATTTT. Amino acid sequence: CASSLRGTDTQYF.

The rearrangement joins TRBV6-1 to TRBJ1-1; TRBD1 aligns across 8 bases. The CDR3 runs to 14 residues. V shed 5 bases and J 3 bases; nucleotides not matched to a gene: 5. Germline V lookup: CDR1 MNHNS, CDR2 SASEGT. The CDR3 spells CASSTDRGYTEAFF. The CDR3 DNA sequence: TGTGCCAGCAGTACCGACAGGGGTTACACTGAAGCTTTCTTT.